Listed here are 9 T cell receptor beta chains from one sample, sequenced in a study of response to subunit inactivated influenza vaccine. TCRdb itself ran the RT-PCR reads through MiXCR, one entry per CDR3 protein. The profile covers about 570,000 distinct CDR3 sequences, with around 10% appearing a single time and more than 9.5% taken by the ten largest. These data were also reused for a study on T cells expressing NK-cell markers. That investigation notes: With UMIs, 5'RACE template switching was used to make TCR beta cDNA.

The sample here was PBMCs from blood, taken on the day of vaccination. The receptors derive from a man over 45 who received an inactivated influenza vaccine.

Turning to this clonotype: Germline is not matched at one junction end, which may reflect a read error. CDR3 nucleotides: TGTGCCAGCAGTGGAACAGGGATCTATAGCTACACCTTC. It yields the protein CASSGTGIYSYTF. The gene calls are TRBV6-1 and TRBJ1-2, with D perhaps matching TRBD1 (6 bases). This CDR3 has 13 residues. The germline V gene has CDR1 MNHNS and CDR2 SASEGT.

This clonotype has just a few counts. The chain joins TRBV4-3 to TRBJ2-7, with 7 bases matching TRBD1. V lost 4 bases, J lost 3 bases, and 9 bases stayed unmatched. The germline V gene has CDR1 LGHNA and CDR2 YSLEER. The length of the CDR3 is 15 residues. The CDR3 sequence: CASSRNRGSLYEQYF. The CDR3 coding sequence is TGCGCCAGCAGCCGAAACAGGGGCTCTCTCTACGAGCAGTACTTC.

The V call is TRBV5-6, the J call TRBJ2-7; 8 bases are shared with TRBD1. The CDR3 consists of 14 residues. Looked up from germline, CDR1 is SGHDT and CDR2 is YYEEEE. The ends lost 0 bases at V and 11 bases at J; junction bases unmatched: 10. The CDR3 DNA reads TGTGCCAGCAGCTTGGGGGCCGGACAGGGAACGAAGTACTTC. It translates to CASSLGAGQGTKYF.

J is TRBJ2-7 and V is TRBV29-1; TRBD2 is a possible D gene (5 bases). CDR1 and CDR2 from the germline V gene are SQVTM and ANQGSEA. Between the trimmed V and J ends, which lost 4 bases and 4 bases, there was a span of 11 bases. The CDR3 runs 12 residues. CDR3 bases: TGCAGCGTTGGTTCTAGCAGATACGAGCAGTACTTC. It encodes CSVGSSRYEQYF.

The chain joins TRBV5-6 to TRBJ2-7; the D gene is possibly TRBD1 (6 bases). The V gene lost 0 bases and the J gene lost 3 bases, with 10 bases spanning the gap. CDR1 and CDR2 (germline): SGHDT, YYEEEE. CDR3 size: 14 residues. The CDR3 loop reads CASSLGTRGYEQYF. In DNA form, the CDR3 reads TGTGCCAGCAGCTTGGGAACCAGGGGCTACGAGCAGTACTTC.

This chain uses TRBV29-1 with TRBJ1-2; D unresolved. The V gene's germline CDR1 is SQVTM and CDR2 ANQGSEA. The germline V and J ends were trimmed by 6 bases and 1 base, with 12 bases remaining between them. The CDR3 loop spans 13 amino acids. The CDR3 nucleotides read TGCAGCGTCACCCCGGCCGGTAACTATGGCTACACCTTC. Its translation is CSVTPAGNYGYTF. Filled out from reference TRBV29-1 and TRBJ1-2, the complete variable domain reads SAVISQKPSRDICQRGTSLTIQCQVDSQVTMMFWYRQQPGQSLTLIATANQGSEATYESGFVIDKFPISRPNLTFSTLTVSNMSPEDSSIYLCSVTPAGNYGYTFGSGTRLTVV.

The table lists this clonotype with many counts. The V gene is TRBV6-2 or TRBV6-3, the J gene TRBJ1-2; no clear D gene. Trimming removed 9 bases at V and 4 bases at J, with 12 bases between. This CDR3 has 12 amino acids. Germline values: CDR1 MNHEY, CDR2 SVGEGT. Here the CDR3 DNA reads TGTGCCAGTAGTGAGGGCAGCTATGGCTACACCTTC. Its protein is CASSEGSYGYTF.

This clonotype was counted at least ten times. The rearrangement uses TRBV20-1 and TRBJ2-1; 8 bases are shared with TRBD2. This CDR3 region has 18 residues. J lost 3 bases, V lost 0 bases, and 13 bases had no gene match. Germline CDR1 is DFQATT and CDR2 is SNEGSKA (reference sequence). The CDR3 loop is CSARDRGRTSNYYNEQFF. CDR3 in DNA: TGCAGTGCTAGAGACAGGGGCCGGACTAGCAACTACTACAATGAGCAGTTCTTC.

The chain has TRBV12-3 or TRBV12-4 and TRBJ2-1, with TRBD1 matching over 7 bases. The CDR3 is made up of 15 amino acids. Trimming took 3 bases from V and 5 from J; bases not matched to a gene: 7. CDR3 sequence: CASSFRQGVNNEQFF. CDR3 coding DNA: TGTGCCAGCAGTTTCCGACAGGGAGTGAACAATGAGCAGTTCTTC.